This is a list of T cell receptor beta chains from one sample in a study of T cells in narcolepsy. Using immunoSEQ multiplex PCR, the repertoire was profiled, and TCRdb retains in-frame clones only, with some absent. Counted here are about 22,000 clones, about 86% occurring once; the ten biggest clones make up less than 5%. Sequences were obtained from memory (CD45RA-) CD4+ T cells from blood. The receptors come from a human donor in good health. CDR3s include the opening cysteine and the closing phenylalanine or tryptophan. Each record gives: clone size, J gene, D gene, V gene, CDR3 protein, CDR3 DNA. D genes are given only for firm matches. Some rows have no size entry. The others give once, few or many, or a class for an expanded clone.

clone_size: .
j_call: TRBJ2-2
d_call: .
v_call: TRBV21-1
cdr3_aa: CASDWKDRGWAGELFF
cdr3_nt: TGTGCCAGCGACTGGAAGGATCGGGGATGGGCCGGGGAGCTGTTTTTT

clone_size: .
j_call: TRBJ1-1
d_call: .
v_call: TRBV7-8
cdr3_aa: CASSLVPGGMNTEAFF
cdr3_nt: TGTGCCAGCAGCTTAGTCCCGGGGGGCATGAACACTGAAGCTTTCTTT

clone_size: .
j_call: TRBJ2-7
d_call: TRBD2
v_call: TRBV7-2
cdr3_aa: CASSFIAGEQYF
cdr3_nt: TGTGCCAGCAGCTTCATAGCGGGGGAGCAGTACTTC

clone_size: .
j_call: TRBJ2-7
d_call: .
v_call: TRBV7-2
cdr3_aa: CASSYGRPEQYF
cdr3_nt: TGTGCCAGCAGCTACGGACGGCCGGAGCAGTACTTC

clone_size: .
j_call: TRBJ2-5
d_call: .
v_call: TRBV7-2
cdr3_aa: CASSPPQVQETQYF
cdr3_nt: TGTGCCAGCAGCCCCCCTCAGGTCCAAGAGACCCAGTACTTC

clone_size: .
j_call: TRBJ2-2
d_call: .
v_call: TRBV13
cdr3_aa: CASTIVRRGGELFF
cdr3_nt: TGTGCCAGCACCATCGTTAGGAGGGGAGGGGAGCTGTTTTTT

clone_size: .
j_call: TRBJ2-5
d_call: .
v_call: TRBV6-5
cdr3_aa: CASSVSSGQSGTQYF
cdr3_nt: TGTGCCAGCAGTGTCAGTTCGGGCCAGTCAGGAACCCAGTACTTC

clone_size: .
j_call: TRBJ2-5
d_call: .
v_call: TRBV11-2
cdr3_aa: CASSSHLQETQYF
cdr3_nt: TGTGCCAGCAGCTCGCATCTTCAAGAGACCCAGTACTTC

clone_size: .
j_call: TRBJ2-7
d_call: .
v_call: TRBV5-1
cdr3_aa: CASSLDRAYEQYF
cdr3_nt: TGCGCCAGCAGCTTGGACAGGGCCTACGAGCAGTACTTC

clone_size: .
j_call: TRBJ1-2
d_call: .
v_call: TRBV5-3
cdr3_aa: CARSLEGRGYTF
cdr3_nt: TGTGCCAGAAGCTTGGAGGGGAGAGGCTACACCTTC

clone_size: .
j_call: TRBJ2-3
d_call: .
v_call: TRBV9
cdr3_aa: CASSESTDTQYF
cdr3_nt: TGTGCCAGCAGCGAAAGCACAGATACGCAGTATTTT

clone_size: .
j_call: TRBJ1-1
d_call: .
v_call: TRBV6-6
cdr3_aa: CASSYGPGLNTEAFF
cdr3_nt: TGTGCCAGCAGTTACGGCCCGGGGTTGAACACTGAAGCTTTCTTT

clone_size: medium-sized
j_call: TRBJ1-2
d_call: TRBD1
v_call: TRBV7-2
cdr3_aa: CASSPRGGGVQTYGYTF
cdr3_nt: TGTGCCAGCAGCCCCCGGGGAGGGGGCGTACAAACCTATGGCTACACCTTC

clone_size: .
j_call: TRBJ1-1
d_call: .
v_call: TRBV11-3
cdr3_aa: CASSIRAGERTEAFF
cdr3_nt: TGTGCCAGCAGCATCCGAGCAGGGGAAAGGACTGAAGCTTTCTTT

clone_size: .
j_call: TRBJ2-5
d_call: TRBD2
v_call: TRBV2
cdr3_aa: CASSRGTSAYQETQYF
cdr3_nt: TGTGCCAGCAGTCGGGGGACTAGCGCCTACCAAGAGACCCAGTACTTC

clone_size: .
j_call: TRBJ1-2
d_call: TRBD1
v_call: TRBV2
cdr3_aa: CASSDTGGAAYGYTF
cdr3_nt: TGTGCCAGCAGTGATACAGGGGGCGCCGCGTACGGCTACACCTTC

clone_size: .
j_call: TRBJ2-3
d_call: TRBD1
v_call: TRBV14
cdr3_aa: CASSLDRVPDTQYF
cdr3_nt: TGTGCCAGCAGCCTCGACAGGGTTCCAGATACGCAGTATTTT

clone_size: .
j_call: TRBJ1-6
d_call: .
v_call: TRBV11-2
cdr3_aa: CASRGLMGSPLHF
cdr3_nt: TGTGCCAGCAGGGGTTTGATGGGTTCACCCCTCCACTTT

clone_size: .
j_call: TRBJ1-6
d_call: .
v_call: TRBV6-5
cdr3_aa: CASSYRGTLESPLHF
cdr3_nt: TGTGCCAGCAGTTACAGAGGGACCCTGGAATCACCCCTCCACTTT

clone_size: .
j_call: TRBJ1-1
d_call: TRBD1
v_call: TRBV11-1
cdr3_aa: CASSLADPYRGLTEAFF
cdr3_nt: TGTGCCAGCAGCTTAGCGGATCCCTACAGGGGGCTAACTGAAGCTTTCTTT

clone_size: once
j_call: TRBJ1-2
d_call: .
v_call: TRBV5-1
cdr3_aa: CASSRRGGPTANYGYTF
cdr3_nt: TGCGCCAGCAGCCGCCGGGGGGGCCCCACAGCCAACTATGGCTACACCTTC

clone_size: .
j_call: TRBJ1-6
d_call: .
v_call: TRBV7-9
cdr3_aa: CASSLEGQNSPLHF
cdr3_nt: TGTGCCAGCAGCTTAGAGGGGCAGAATTCACCCCTCCACTTT

clone_size: .
j_call: TRBJ2-2
d_call: .
v_call: TRBV28
cdr3_aa: CASILTLETGELFF
cdr3_nt: TGTGCCAGCATTTTAACTCTCGAGACCGGGGAGCTGTTTTTT

clone_size: .
j_call: TRBJ1-4
d_call: .
v_call: TRBV18
cdr3_aa: CASSLGSTTNEKLFF
cdr3_nt: TGTGCCAGCTCACTCGGGAGTACGACTAATGAAAAACTGTTTTTT

clone_size: .
j_call: TRBJ1-3
d_call: .
v_call: TRBV5-4
cdr3_aa: CASSLMGEPNTIYF
cdr3_nt: TGTGCCAGCAGCTTGATGGGGGAACCGAACACCATATATTTT

clone_size: .
j_call: TRBJ1-1
d_call: .
v_call: TRBV7-9
cdr3_aa: CASRPGLGEGAEAFF
cdr3_nt: TGTGCCAGCAGGCCCGGACTAGGGGAAGGGGCTGAAGCTTTCTTT

clone_size: .
j_call: TRBJ1-3
d_call: TRBD1
v_call: TRBV7-2
cdr3_aa: CASSSQGAAGNTIYF
cdr3_nt: TGTGCCAGCAGCTCTCAGGGGGCGGCTGGAAACACCATATATTTT

clone_size: .
j_call: TRBJ1-6
d_call: .
v_call: TRBV18
cdr3_aa: CASSPVDSFNSPLHF
cdr3_nt: TGTGCCAGCTCACCGGTGGACAGCTTTAATTCACCCCTCCACTTT

clone_size: .
j_call: TRBJ1-2
d_call: .
v_call: TRBV10-1
cdr3_aa: CASTEGPDGYTF
cdr3_nt: TGCGCCAGCACTGAGGGGCCGGACGGCTACACCTTC

clone_size: .
j_call: TRBJ1-6
d_call: .
v_call: TRBV6-1
cdr3_aa: CASRTYEDSPLHF
cdr3_nt: TGTGCCAGCAGAACGTACGAGGATTCACCCCTCCACTTT

clone_size: .
j_call: TRBJ2-3
d_call: .
v_call: TRBV10-3
cdr3_aa: CAIQVGAKADTQYF
cdr3_nt: TGTGCCATCCAGGTAGGGGCGAAAGCAGATACGCAGTATTTT

clone_size: .
j_call: TRBJ2-7
d_call: .
v_call: TRBV9
cdr3_aa: CASSPGGDEQYF
cdr3_nt: TGTGCCAGCAGCCCCGGAGGGGACGAGCAGTACTTC

clone_size: .
j_call: TRBJ2-5
d_call: TRBD2
v_call: TRBV4-3
cdr3_aa: CASSQDWSGALGTQYF
cdr3_nt: TGCGCCAGCAGCCAAGACTGGAGCGGGGCCCTTGGGACCCAGTACTTC

clone_size: once
j_call: TRBJ1-5
d_call: TRBD1
v_call: TRBV6-1
cdr3_aa: CASSARTGGGNQPQHF
cdr3_nt: TGTGCCAGCAGTGCCAGGACAGGTGGAGGCAATCAGCCCCAGCATTTT

clone_size: .
j_call: TRBJ1-1
d_call: TRBD1
v_call: TRBV29-1
cdr3_aa: CSADRGTEAFF
cdr3_nt: TGCAGCGCCGACAGGGGCACTGAAGCTTTCTTT

clone_size: once
j_call: TRBJ2-7
d_call: .
v_call: TRBV18
cdr3_aa: CASSPRGSSYEQYF
cdr3_nt: TGTGCCAGCTCACCCAGGGGCTCTTCCTACGAGCAGTACTTC

clone_size: .
j_call: TRBJ2-1
d_call: TRBD2
v_call: TRBV2
cdr3_aa: CASISSGGYTSYNEQFF
cdr3_nt: TGTGCCAGCATTTCGAGCGGGGGGTACACCTCCTACAATGAGCAGTTCTTC

clone_size: .
j_call: TRBJ1-5
d_call: TRBD1
v_call: TRBV7-2
cdr3_aa: CASSLDRAVGQPQHF
cdr3_nt: TGTGCCAGCAGCCTGGACAGGGCGGTAGGTCAGCCCCAGCATTTT

clone_size: .
j_call: TRBJ2-3
d_call: TRBD1
v_call: TRBV7-2
cdr3_aa: CASSTRQGAGDTQYF
cdr3_nt: TGTGCCAGCAGCACCCGACAGGGGGCCGGGGATACGCAGTATTTT

clone_size: .
j_call: TRBJ1-2
d_call: .
v_call: TRBV5-1
cdr3_aa: CASSSDPGTGGGYTF
cdr3_nt: TGCGCCAGCAGCTCGGACCCCGGGACGGGAGGAGGCTACACCTTC

clone_size: .
j_call: TRBJ2-1
d_call: TRBD2
v_call: TRBV7-2
cdr3_aa: CASSSGLASRQFF
cdr3_nt: TGTGCCAGCAGCTCCGGACTAGCTAGCCGGCAGTTCTTC

clone_size: .
j_call: TRBJ2-6
d_call: .
v_call: TRBV4-3
cdr3_aa: CASSHSGVAGANVLTF
cdr3_nt: TGCGCCAGCAGCCATTCAGGGGTGGCTGGGGCCAACGTCCTGACTTTC

clone_size: .
j_call: TRBJ2-3
d_call: .
v_call: TRBV7-9
cdr3_aa: CASSLALADTQYF
cdr3_nt: TGTGCCAGCAGCTTAGCGCTAGCAGATACGCAGTATTTT

clone_size: .
j_call: TRBJ1-2
d_call: .
v_call: TRBV19
cdr3_aa: CASSPDRNAYGYTF
cdr3_nt: TGTGCCAGTAGCCCCGACAGAAACGCCTATGGCTACACCTTC

clone_size: .
j_call: TRBJ1-2
d_call: .
v_call: TRBV5-1
cdr3_aa: CASSLVSGTDGYTF
cdr3_nt: TGCGCCAGCAGCTTGGTATCCGGGACGGATGGCTACACCTTC

clone_size: .
j_call: TRBJ2-3
d_call: TRBD2
v_call: TRBV15
cdr3_aa: CATQTSGGTDTQYF
cdr3_nt: TGTGCCACTCAGACTAGCGGGGGAACAGATACGCAGTATTTT

clone_size: .
j_call: TRBJ2-5
d_call: .
v_call: TRBV10-2
cdr3_aa: CASSLTVIQETQYF
cdr3_nt: TGCGCCAGCAGTCTGACAGTAATCCAAGAGACCCAGTACTTC

clone_size: few
j_call: TRBJ1-1
d_call: .
v_call: TRBV19
cdr3_aa: CASSRQPPMDTEAFF
cdr3_nt: TGTGCCAGTAGTAGACAACCACCAATGGACACTGAAGCTTTCTTT

clone_size: .
j_call: TRBJ1-6
d_call: .
v_call: TRBV7-2
cdr3_aa: CASSFLATGQGSPLHF
cdr3_nt: TGTGCCAGCAGCTTTCTGGCGACCGGGCAGGGTTCACCCCTCCACTTT

clone_size: .
j_call: TRBJ2-2
d_call: .
v_call: TRBV6-6
cdr3_aa: CASGLGSDAGELFF
cdr3_nt: TGTGCCAGCGGACTGGGTAGCGACGCCGGGGAGCTGTTTTTT

clone_size: .
j_call: TRBJ2-3
d_call: .
v_call: TRBV10-3
cdr3_aa: CAISDRITRLDTDTQYF
cdr3_nt: TGTGCCATCAGCGACCGAATAACACGCCTGGACACAGATACGCAGTATTTT

clone_size: .
j_call: TRBJ1-2
d_call: TRBD1
v_call: TRBV7-3
cdr3_aa: CASSRSAGGGVDGYTF
cdr3_nt: TGTGCCAGCAGCAGGAGCGCAGGGGGAGGGGTCGATGGCTACACCTTC

clone_size: .
j_call: TRBJ2-1
d_call: TRBD2
v_call: TRBV6-6
cdr3_aa: CASSYVSGGAYNEQFF
cdr3_nt: TGTGCCAGCAGTTACGTCAGCGGGGGGGCCTACAATGAGCAGTTCTTC

clone_size: once
j_call: TRBJ1-6
d_call: .
v_call: TRBV6-1
cdr3_aa: CASRVNIDSPLHF
cdr3_nt: TGTGCCAGCAGGGTAAACATAGACTCACCCCTCCACTTT